Each of the 2 T cell receptor beta chains below was sequenced from the same sample in a study of blood T cell repertoires in COVID-19. The data were produced by immunoSEQ multiplex PCR, yet TCRdb's version contains in-frame clones alone and is incomplete. This sample has tens of thousands of clones, with about 80% found just once. The sequencing input was peripheral blood. The source is a human donor in a cohort sampled during active COVID-19.

The CDR3 DNA follows: TGCGCCAGCAGCCCCGTCGGCGTAGCGCAAGAGACCCAGTACTTC. Residues: CASSPVGVAQETQYF. The chain uses TRBV4-1 and TRBJ2-5, with D perhaps matching TRBD2 (5 bases). From germline, CDR1 is MGHRA and CDR2 YSYEKL. The V and J ends lost 4 bases and 2 bases respectively, with 14 bases between them. This CDR3 has 15 residues.

The chain joins TRBV13 to TRBJ2-3, with 8 bases fitting TRBD2. Trimming took 5 bases from V and 5 from J; bases not matched to a gene: 9. Germline V gene sequence: CDR1 PRHDT, CDR2 FYEKMQ (reference sequence). This CDR3 has 15 residues. CDR3 sequence (DNA): TGTGCCAGCAGCCCCAACCGGGGGGGCCTAGATACGCAGTATTTT. Translating it yields CASSPNRGGLDTQYF.